This TCR beta chain was recorded in a study of T cell changes during pregnancy in multiple sclerosis. Sequenced by immunoSEQ multiplex PCR; TCRdb stores in-frame clones only, minus some. The sample has around 92,000 clones, under 95% seen once. The CDR3 has 14 residues. Trimming took off 1 base at V and 3 bases at J, with 6 bases between the two ends. Germline lookup yields CDR1 SGHTA and CDR2 FQGNSA. The receptor comes from a female donor with multiple sclerosis, enrolled in a pregnancy study. The rearrangement uses TRBV7-2 and TRBJ2-2; D unclear. The sample consisted of peripheral blood, taken after pregnancy. The CDR3 DNA reads TGTGCCAGCAGCTTAGTCGCAGACACCGGGGAGCTGTTTTTT. Protein sequence: CASSLVADTGELFF.